These T cell receptor beta chains were read from a single sample in a study of blood T cell repertoires in COVID-19. Sequenced by immunoSEQ multiplex PCR; TCRdb stores in-frame clones only, minus some. The repertoire holds 200,000 to 250,000 clones, with 80% as singletons. Sequenced input: peripheral blood. The receptors shown here come from a human donor in a cohort sampled during active COVID-19. Both conserved end residues are part of each CDR3. D genes are given only for firm matches. Part of the rows lack a size; the others show once, few, many or a class for expanded clones.

once,TRBD2,TRBV3-1/TRBV3-2,TRBJ2-1,CASSQAGLAGEQFF,TGTGCCAGCAGCCAAGCGGGTCTAGCGGGTGAGCAGTTCTTC
-,-,TRBV5-6,TRBJ2-1,CASSFPQARDEQFF,TGTGCCAGCAGCTTTCCACAGGCTCGGGATGAGCAGTTCTTC
-,TRBD2,TRBV5-6,TRBJ2-1,CASSRGLARYNEQFF,TGTGCCAGCAGCCGAGGACTAGCGAGATACAATGAGCAGTTCTTC
-,-,TRBV6-1,TRBJ1-1,CASSGQASGMDYLEAFF,TGTGCCAGCAGTGGCCAAGCTTCGGGGATGGACTACCTCGAAGCTTTCTTT
many,TRBD1,TRBV24-1,TRBJ2-2,CATSDFGTGGTGELFF,TGTGCCACCAGTGATTTCGGGACAGGGGGTACCGGGGAGCTGTTTTTT
-,TRBD1,TRBV5-1,TRBJ2-7,CASSFGTGGDEQYF,TGCGCCAGCAGCTTTGGGACAGGGGGGGACGAGCAGTACTTC
-,-,TRBV18,TRBJ2-7,CASSTGGSSSYEQYF,TGTGCCAGCTCAACAGGCGGTTCGAGCTCCTACGAGCAGTACTTC
-,TRBD2,TRBV6-6,TRBJ2-1,CASRSGEGEQFF,TGTGCCAGCAGAAGTGGGGAGGGTGAGCAGTTCTTC
few,-,TRBV7-2,TRBJ1-2,CASSLVQTLGYTF,TGTGCCAGCAGCTTAGTACAGACCTTGGGCTACACCTTC
-,-,TRBV7-2,TRBJ1-5,CASSLDRRGTQPQHF,TGTGCCAGCAGCTTAGACCGAAGGGGGACTCAGCCCCAGCATTTT
-,TRBD1,TRBV19,TRBJ1-1,CASSYTGGTEAFF,TGTGCCAGTAGTTATACAGGGGGCACTGAAGCTTTCTTT
-,TRBD1,TRBV19,TRBJ2-2,CASRLNRDRGPGGELFF,TGTGCCAGTAGGCTGAATCGGGACAGGGGGCCTGGCGGGGAGCTGTTTTTT
-,-,TRBV29-1,TRBJ1-5,CSVTQGFGNQPQHF,TGCAGCGTTACTCAGGGTTTTGGCAATCAGCCCCAGCATTTT
few,TRBD1,TRBV7-3,TRBJ2-5,CASSKRTGGETQYF,TGTGCCAGCAGCAAACGGACAGGGGGAGAGACCCAGTACTTC
-,-,TRBV19,TRBJ2-5,CASSAERGAVRETQYF,TGTGCCAGTAGTGCCGAACGGGGGGCTGTTCGAGAGACCCAGTACTTC
-,-,TRBV20-1,TRBJ1-2,CSAPAGYTF,TGCAGTGCGCCTGCGGGCTACACCTTC
-,TRBD1,TRBV7-7,TRBJ2-3,CASSHGQGVGGTQYF,TGTGCTAGCAGCCACGGACAGGGGGTTGGGGGTACGCAGTATTTT
-,-,TRBV11-3,TRBJ2-5,CASSFGGSPEETQYF,TGTGCCAGCAGCTTTGGTGGTAGCCCAGAGGAGACCCAGTACTTC
once,-,TRBV20-1,TRBJ2-7,CSASRGYEQYF,TGCAGTGCTAGTCGGGGCTACGAGCAGTACTTC
-,TRBD1,TRBV3-1/TRBV3-2,TRBJ1-1,CASSQEGGTGGTEAFF,TGTGCCAGCAGCCAAGAGGGGGGGACAGGGGGCACTGAAGCTTTCTTT
-,TRBD1,TRBV18,TRBJ2-5,CASSPPKGQNFEETQYF,TGTGCCAGCTCACCACCGAAGGGACAGAACTTTGAAGAGACCCAGTACTTC
-,TRBD1,TRBV28,TRBJ1-4,CASSSYRQGGEKLFF,TGTGCCAGCAGTTCATACAGACAGGGAGGTGAAAAACTGTTTTTT
-,-,TRBV4-3,TRBJ1-4,CASSQALGAHGEKLFF,TGCGCCAGCAGCCAAGCTTTGGGGGCTCATGGTGAAAAACTGTTTTTT
-,-,TRBV4-3,TRBJ1-1,CASSFSNRASEAFF,TGCGCCAGCAGTTTCTCGAACAGGGCCAGTGAAGCTTTCTTT
-,-,TRBV5-1,TRBJ2-2,CASNPSPYPPPGELFF,TGCGCCAGCAACCCAAGTCCCTATCCCCCCCCCGGGGAGCTGTTTTTT
-,-,TRBV18,TRBJ1-1,CASSGGTSTEAFF,TGTGCCAGCTCTGGGGGGACCTCCACTGAAGCTTTCTTT
once,-,TRBV19,TRBJ2-3,CASSIGYGDSTDTQYF,TGTGCCAGTAGTATAGGATACGGCGACTCCACAGATACGCAGTATTTT
once,TRBD2,TRBV6-4,TRBJ2-3,CASSVLAERTDTQYF,TGTGCCAGCAGTGTTCTAGCGGAGCGCACAGATACGCAGTATTTT
-,TRBD1,TRBV30,TRBJ1-6,CAWRVRGQSSYNSPLHF,TGTGCCTGGAGGGTTCGGGGACAGAGCTCCTATAATTCACCCCTCCACTTT
few,-,TRBV27,TRBJ1-1,CASSLWAGLNTEAFF,TGTGCCAGCAGTTTATGGGCAGGGCTGAACACTGAAGCTTTCTTT
-,-,TRBV27,TRBJ1-1,CASSLPGPGSTEAFF,TGTGCCAGCAGTTTACCGGGCCCTGGGAGCACTGAAGCTTTCTTT
-,TRBD2,TRBV7-9,TRBJ2-1,CASSPVRGSGKVEEQFF,TGTGCCAGCAGCCCGGTTAGGGGTAGCGGGAAAGTCGAGGAGCAGTTCTTC
many,-,TRBV11-1,TRBJ1-3,CASSLNPGVGNTIYF,TGTGCCAGCAGCTTAAATCCAGGGGTCGGAAACACCATATATTTT
few,TRBD1,TRBV6-1,TRBJ1-5,CASSEYGQGNQPQHF,TGTGCCAGCAGTGAGTATGGACAGGGCAATCAGCCCCAGCATTTT
-,TRBD2,TRBV9,TRBJ2-3,CASSASGGITDTQYF,TGTGCCAGCAGCGCTAGCGGGGGGATCACAGATACGCAGTATTTT
once,-,TRBV6-5,TRBJ1-2,CASSYLQGNYGYTF,TGTGCCAGCAGTTACCTCCAGGGAAACTATGGCTACACCTTC
few,TRBD1,TRBV19,TRBJ1-6,CASRGQVGNSPLHF,TGTGCCAGTAGGGGACAGGTCGGCAATTCACCCCTCCACTTT
-,-,TRBV7-6,TRBJ2-4,CASSLEGGPAKNIQYF,TGTGCCAGCAGCTTAGAGGGAGGTCCAGCCAAAAACATTCAGTACTTC
-,TRBD2,TRBV28,TRBJ2-7,CASSLSGGPYEQYF,TGTGCCAGCAGTTTAAGCGGGGGGCCCTACGAGCAGTACTTC
-,-,TRBV19,TRBJ1-5,CASSAVDQPQHF,TGTGCCAGTAGTGCAGTGGATCAGCCCCAGCATTTT
-,TRBD1,TRBV11-3,TRBJ2-7,CASSWGTGPTYEQYF,TGTGCCAGCAGCTGGGGGACAGGGCCTACCTACGAGCAGTACTTC
-,-,TRBV5-1,TRBJ1-4,CASSLAPEKEKLFF,TGCGCCAGCAGCTTGGCACCAGAAAAGGAAAAACTGTTTTTT
-,TRBD1,TRBV6-4,TRBJ1-4,CASSDVTGGSEKLFF,TGTGCCAGCAGTGACGTGACAGGGGGAAGTGAAAAACTGTTTTTT